Presented here are 12 T cell receptor beta chains from one specimen sequenced in a study of cytomegalovirus exposure and HLA in healthy donors. PCR involved 60 Vbeta and 13 Jbeta primers. The data were produced by immunoSEQ multiplex PCR, yet TCRdb's version contains in-frame clones alone and is incomplete. In all, the sample yields approximately 30,000 clones. Sequenced: PBMCs. The receptors shown here come from a woman in her thirties or forties in good health and CMV-seropositive.

The gene calls are TRBV2 and TRBJ2-1; 10 bases align to TRBD2. CDR1 and CDR2 from the germline V gene are SNHLY and FYNNEI. This CDR3 has 20 residues. J was trimmed by 0 bases and V by 3 bases; bases with no gene match: 14. The CDR3 here is CASSEFPSGSPWGSYNEQFF. CDR3 sequence (DNA): TGTGCCAGCAGTGAGTTCCCTAGCGGGAGTCCCTGGGGCTCCTACAATGAGCAGTTCTTC.

This chain links TRBV28 with TRBJ2-7, with 14 nucleotides matching TRBD2. From germline, CDR1 is MDHEN and CDR2 SYDVKM. The length of the CDR3 is 15 residues. Losses at the gene ends were 6 bases for V and 12 bases for J; bases not matched to a gene: 13. This CDR3 reads CASRNDLTSGRAGYF. The DNA of the CDR3 is TGTGCCAGCAGAAATGATCTGACTAGCGGGAGGGCTGGGTACTTC.

A note on this clone: An end of the junction does not agree with germline; a read error may underlie this. The genes are TRBV7-7 and TRBJ2-2, with a possible D match to TRBD1 (6 bases). Germline V gene sequence: CDR1 SSHAT, CDR2 FNYEAQ (reference sequence). The CDR3 loop spans 16 amino acids. The CDR3 loop reads CASSLGQSSNTGELFF. The CDR3 DNA follows: TGTGCTAGCAGCTTAGGACAGTCCTCGAACACCGGGGAGCTGTTTTTT. Using reference TRBV7-7 and TRBJ2-2 for the parts outside the CDR3, the full variable domain is GAGVSQSPRYKVTKRGQDVTLRCDPISSHATLYWYQQALGQGPEFLTYFNYEAQPDKSGLPSDRFSAERPEGSISTLTIQRTEQRDSAMYRCASSLGQSSNTGELFFGEGSRLTVL.

The chain uses TRBV5-1 and TRBJ2-7; the match to TRBD2 covers 14 bases. Unmatched junction bases numbered 9, after V lost 3 bases and J lost 4 bases. From germline, CDR1 is SGHRS and CDR2 YFSETQ. CDR3 length equals 17 residues. This chain's CDR3 is CASSSGLAGGQGYEQYF. The CDR3 coding sequence is TGCGCCAGCAGCTCCGGACTAGCGGGGGGCCAAGGATACGAGCAGTACTTC.

The genes are TRBV11-3 and TRBJ2-5; 10 bases map to TRBD1. The CDR3 totals 15 residues. V shed 5 bases and J 5 bases; nucleotides not matched to a gene: 8. Germline CDR1 SGHNT, CDR2 YENEEA. The CDR3 DNA follows: TGTGCCAGCAGCCTCCGGACAGGGGGGGTCGAGACCCAGTACTTC. Translated: CASSLRTGGVETQYF.

V gene TRBV19 combines with J gene TRBJ1-5; 7 bases map to TRBD1. V was clipped by 6 bases and J by 3 bases; unmatched bases: 11. The CDR3 runs 16 residues. Germline values: CDR1 LNHDA, CDR2 SQIVND (reference sequence). The DNA of the CDR3 is TGTGCCAGTAGCATAATGGGACAGTACAACAATCAGCCCCAGCATTTT. Translation gives CASSIMGQYNNQPQHF.

The chain couples TRBV18 to TRBJ2-7; tentative D call: TRBD1 (5 bases). There are 12 residues in the CDR3. The V and J ends lost 1 base and 12 bases respectively, with 13 bases between them. CDR1 KGHSH and CDR2 LQKENI come from the germline V gene. In DNA form, the CDR3 reads TGTGCCAGCTCACCACAAGGGGAACTTGGGTACTTC. Amino acid sequence: CASSPQGELGYF.

The chain has TRBV27 and TRBJ1-2; 7 positions agree with TRBD1. J lost 6 bases, V lost 3 bases, and 4 bases had no gene match. CDR1 and CDR2 (germline): MNHEY, SMNVEV (reference sequence). This CDR3 has 13 amino acids. In DNA, the CDR3 is TGTGCCAGCAGTTTCTCGGGACAGAATGGCTACACCTTC. Residues: CASSFSGQNGYTF.

The rearrangement uses TRBV5-6 and TRBJ1-1; D is perhaps TRBD1 (5 bases). CDR1 is SGHDT, CDR2 YYEEEE, per germline. Trimming removed 0 bases from V and 8 bases from J, with 11 bases in between. This CDR3 is built from 13 residues. CDR3 sequence: CASSLANWGEAFF. CDR3 in DNA: TGTGCCAGCAGCTTGGCCAACTGGGGCGAAGCTTTCTTT.

This chain joins TRBV5-1 and TRBJ2-4; TRBD1 matches 9 bases. This CDR3 has 16 residues. Germline assignment: CDR1 SGHRS and CDR2 YFSETQ. Germline trimming cut 3 bases from V and 4 bases from J; bases unmatched to any gene: 8. The CDR3 spells CASSSQGTGLKNIQYF. CDR3 nucleotides: TGCGCCAGCAGCTCGCAGGGGACAGGGCTAAAAAACATTCAGTACTTC.

The CDR3 loop reads CASSPRLAGSIYEQYF. The DNA of the CDR3 is TGTGCCAGCAGCCCTAGACTAGCGGGAAGTATCTACGAGCAGTACTTC. The V call is TRBV9, the J call TRBJ2-7, with TRBD2 identical over 11 bases. V trimming: 4 bases; J trimming: 3 bases; junction bases outside the gene matches: 9. Germline lookup yields CDR1 SGDLS and CDR2 YYNGEE. The CDR3 loop spans 16 amino acids.

This chain links TRBV27 with TRBJ2-7; a weak D match, TRBD1 (6 bases). Germline V lookup: CDR1 MNHEY, CDR2 SMNVEV (reference sequence). The length of the CDR3 is 12 residues. V lost 7 bases and J 5 bases, leaving 12 bases between the germline ends. CDR3 sequence reads: CASISGANEQYF. The CDR3 region has the DNA TGTGCCAGCATATCAGGGGCCAACGAGCAGTACTTC.